This TCR beta chain was identified in a study of blood T cell repertoires in COVID-19. Study in general: Material from acute and convalescent COVID-19 was sourced from the United States, Italy and Spain. T cells, B-cell-depleted T cells, or PBMCs provided the cDNA or gDNA that served as material.

In the study's own analysis: Nucleated cell number was recorded as an estimate derived from reference gene primer amplification. Assay used: immunoSEQ multiplex PCR; TCRdb lists only in-frame clones, some missing. That table supplies the V and J calls and clone size; D and trimming were determined from the DNA. Of roughly 280,000 clones listed, roughly 87% are singletons. Looked up from germline, CDR1 is SGHNT and CDR2 is YYREEE (reference sequence). This CDR3 is built from 14 residues. The V end lost 3 bases, the J end lost 2 bases, and 12 bases lay between the germline ends. This clonotype originated in a woman aged 45-65 years who had recovered from COVID-19. The material sequenced was peripheral blood. The chain has TRBV5-4 and TRBJ2-7; perhaps TRBD2 as D (5 bases). The CDR3 here is CASSYNDGTYEQYF. For the CDR3, the DNA is TGTGCCAGCAGCTATAACGACGGGACCTACGAGCAGTACTTC. The full variable domain, its missing parts supplied by reference TRBV5-4 and TRBJ2-7, is ETGVTQSPTHLIKTRGQQVTLRCSSQSGHNTVSWYQQALGQGPQFIFQYYREEENGRGNFPPRFSGLQFPNYSSELNVNALELDDSALYLCASSYNDGTYEQYFGPGTRLTVT.